The clone carrying this T cell receptor beta chain was recorded a few times. Its antigen remains unidentified. Trimming cost V 2 bases and J 3 bases, with 15 bases left between them. This CDR3 has 16 residues. The use of genomic DNA as template underpinned the TCR beta VDJ and CDR3 profiling. TCRdb passed the reads through MiXCR, listing each CDR3 protein once. The sample carries more than 150,000 distinct CDR3 sequences, about half recorded once. These data belong to a study of CD8+CD57+ T cells in acquired aplastic anemia. Study-wide context: Each DNA sample taken from sorted CD4+ and CD8+ cells came to about 3.2 ug on average. Study-wide results and caveats: Patients did not significantly differ from controls in CD8+ Simpson's diversity.

Whoever was chosen for sequencing had shown CD8+CD57+ cell expansion by flow cytometry. The J gene is TRBJ2-3, the V gene TRBV12-3 or TRBV12-4, with D possibly being TRBD1 or TRBD2 (5 bases each). The material sequenced was sorted CD4+, CD8+, or CD8+CD57+ T cells (not recorded which) from PBMCs. This TCR derives from a human donor with aplastic anemia. The CDR3 is CASSLLGRLATDTQYF. The CDR3 region has the DNA TGTGCCAGCAGTTTACTGGGACGCCTAGCTACAGATACGCAGTATTTT.